This TCR beta chain comes out of a study of T cell responses to AZD1222 COVID-19 vaccine (dated by TCRdb to the early 2020s). About the study as a whole: AZD1222 recipients given second doses at about 4 weeks or at about 12 weeks were pooled, since spike-specific TCR depth and breadth were not found to differ between the two schedules. TCR sequencing was performed for roughly 240 trial participants, of whom some 200 were given two doses of AZD1222 and around 25 were given two doses of MenACWY control vaccine. Enrollment into the trials was organized by age into subgroups of 18-55, 56-69 and 70-plus years, and those subgroups contained roughly 140, 27 and 60 TCR-sequenced participants, respectively.

What the work shows at the level of the full study, not this receptor alone: In the small 56-69-year group, the increase in depth fell short of significance, most likely because of low power. Because no day 14 peak-response samples were available, repertoires were characterized only after the peak T cell response. Conclusions about previously exposed vaccinees were limited because only a handful of AZD1222 recipients were SARS-CoV-2 seropositive at baseline. A significant rise in spike-specific TCR breadth and depth was observed after two AZD1222 doses relative to day 0 and relative to MenACWY recipients. Reportedly, almost half of the unique spike-specific TCRs recognized epitopes lying outside the regions that are mutated in the B.1.351 and B.1.1.7 variants. Most participants were white British and females outnumbered males, and the authors suggested that clonal diversity may have been underestimated. CD4 TCRs associated with the vaccine covered the entire spike protein, and the dominant responses were in regions 160-218 and 743-854.

The CDR3 regions of human TCRbeta chains were subjected to immunosequencing. The study's own analysis went as follows. Repertoire TCRs were matched against a reference library of SARS-CoV-2-specific TCRs generated with the MIRA antigen-specificity platform. Breadth was defined as the fraction of unique TCRs that were SARS-CoV-2-associated. Depth was defined as the fraction of total T cells that were SARS-CoV-2-associated. Using the MIRA data, each spike-specific TCR was mapped to the spike region that the TCR reacts to and placed in a CD4 or CD8 class. Log10-transformed breadth and depth values were compared by one-way ANOVA with Sidak's multiple comparisons tests. Held by TCRdb, this immuneACCESS table contains in-frame sequences only and omits some clones. Under half of the omission traces to an unresolved V gene where checked; the cause of the rest is unknown. V and J calls and clone size are those listed in that table; D and trimming were worked out from the DNA. Here the sample has approximately 120,000 clones; about 87% occur a single time. The ten most abundant clones make up 4.4% of the sample.

With respect to this clone: The clone's antigen remains unknown. The sample holds no much larger clone one base away, and base qualities are not on file.

The sample's time point label is to be understood as: baseline before first vaccination. Vaccinee samples were obtained from the UK trials COV001 and COV002, which included a single-blind randomized controlled phase 2/3 trial of AZD1222 (ChAdOx1 nCoV-19) in healthy adults. For TCRbeta chain sequencing, PBMC samples from trial participants were taken at day 0 and at day 28 after the second dose. The CDR3 has 13 amino acids, counting the end cysteine and phenylalanine. Only the CDR3 region is kept as DNA, spanning 39 bases read in frame from base 1. V is pruned by 7 bases and J by 7 bases, leaving 8 bases of the junction without a gene match. CDR1 is given as LNHDA and CDR2 as SQIVND, both from the germline V gene (reference sequence).

Sequencing was performed on peripheral blood, taken on day 0 of AZD1222 vaccination. This TCR was sampled from an adult in good health. The chain was built from TRBV19 and TRBJ1-2; 8 bases in the junction line up with TRBD1. Read as DNA, the sequence is TGTGCCAGTACCCCGACAGGGGTCTCTGGCTACACCTTC. Its protein is CASTPTGVSGYTF.